Below, 6 T cell receptor beta chains from the same sample are listed, as sequenced in a study of blood T cell repertoires in COVID-19. Profiled with immunoSEQ multiplex PCR; TCRdb holds only in-frame clones, not every one. The sample includes 250,000 to 350,000 clones, approximately 91% of them seen just once. The source material was peripheral blood. The receptors were gathered from a woman aged 55-69 years with acute or convalescent COVID-19.

There are a few counts of this clone. The chain has TRBV6-1 and TRBJ2-7; possibly TRBD1 for D (6 bases). Per germline, CDR1 MNHNS and CDR2 SASEGT. This CDR3 contains 15 residues. V lost 3 bases and J 0 bases, leaving 12 bases between the germline ends. The CDR3 coding sequence is TGTGCCAGCAGTGACAGGGGTCACAGCTCCTACGAGCAGTACTTC. Its translation is CASSDRGHSSYEQYF.

V gene TRBV10-3 combines with J gene TRBJ2-2; weak D call: TRBD2 (6 bases). This CDR3 is 15 amino acids long. Germline CDR1 ENHRY, CDR2 SYGVKD. Trimming took 6 bases from V and 1 from J, leaving 12 bases between them. The CDR3 here is CAIRSGGENTGELFF. The DNA for the CDR3 is TGTGCCATCAGGAGTGGAGGGGAGAACACCGGGGAGCTGTTTTTT.

V usage is TRBV5-6 and J usage is TRBJ2-1; the match to TRBD2 covers 8 bases. CDR3 size: 16 residues. V lost 0 bases, J lost 2 bases, and 4 bases stayed unmatched. CDR1 is SGHDT, CDR2 YYEEEE, per germline. As DNA, the CDR3 is TGTGCCAGCAGCTTGGCCGGCGGGGGGACCTACAATGAGCAGTTCTTC. Its protein is CASSLAGGGTYNEQFF. The full variable domain, in which reference TRBV5-6 and TRBJ2-1 provide the parts outside the CDR3, is DAGVTQSPTHLIKTRGQQVTLRCSPKSGHDTVSWYQQALGQGPQFIFQYYEEEERQRGNFPDRFSGHQFPNYSSELNVNALLLGDSALYLCASSLAGGGTYNEQFFGPGTRLTVL.

The gene calls are TRBV5-4 and TRBJ1-6; no definite D call. CDR1 and CDR2 from the germline V gene are SGHNT and YYREEE (reference sequence). V lost 3 bases and J lost 12, with 16 bases in between. This CDR3 spans 14 amino acids. The CDR3 is CASSSLGGEEPLHF. CDR3 DNA: TGTGCCAGCAGCTCCCTCGGCGGGGAAGAACCCCTCCACTTT.

This clone was observed a single time. The gene calls are TRBV10-3 and TRBJ2-7, with D possibly matching TRBD2 (6 bases). Germline CDR1 and CDR2: ENHRY and SYGVKD. The CDR3 spans 17 residues. The ends were cut back, 0 bases at V and 4 bases at J, with 19 bases in the middle. The CDR3 spells CAISESSGGLRRYEQYF. The CDR3 region has the DNA TGTGCCATCAGTGAGTCTAGCGGTGGACTACGTAGATACGAGCAGTACTTC.

This clone was seen a few times. The rearrangement links TRBV2 to TRBJ2-7; 9 nucleotides line up with TRBD1. The CDR3 extends over 13 amino acids. CDR1 is SNHLY, CDR2 FYNNEI, per germline. With 7 bases clipped from V and 5 bases from J, the junction kept 6 bases outside the gene matches. CDR3 in amino acids: CASNPQGANEQYF. The CDR3 DNA sequence: TGTGCCAGCAACCCACAGGGGGCAAACGAGCAGTACTTC.